This T cell receptor (beta chain) was recorded in a study of patients and donors after allogeneic stem cell transplantation. TCRdb itself ran the RT-PCR reads through MiXCR, one entry per CDR3 protein. Counted here are about a million distinct CDR3 sequences, more than 15% occurring once; the ten biggest clones make up around 6%. The V gene's germline CDR1 is SEHNR and CDR2 FQNEAQ (reference sequence). The V and J ends lost 10 bases and 1 base respectively, with 13 bases between them. CDR3 length: 14 residues. This TCR derives from a human donor who was either an allogeneic HSCT recipient or a stem cell or donor lymphocyte infusion donor (not recorded which). It is not recorded whose cells these are; they may come from a transplant donor. The V gene is TRBV7-9, the J gene TRBJ2-2; no definite D call. Source material: blood, either unsorted or a sorted T cell fraction (not recorded which). For the CDR3, the DNA is TGTGCCATAGACCCGAAACGGAACACCGGGGAGCTGTTTTTT. Translating gives CAIDPKRNTGELFF.